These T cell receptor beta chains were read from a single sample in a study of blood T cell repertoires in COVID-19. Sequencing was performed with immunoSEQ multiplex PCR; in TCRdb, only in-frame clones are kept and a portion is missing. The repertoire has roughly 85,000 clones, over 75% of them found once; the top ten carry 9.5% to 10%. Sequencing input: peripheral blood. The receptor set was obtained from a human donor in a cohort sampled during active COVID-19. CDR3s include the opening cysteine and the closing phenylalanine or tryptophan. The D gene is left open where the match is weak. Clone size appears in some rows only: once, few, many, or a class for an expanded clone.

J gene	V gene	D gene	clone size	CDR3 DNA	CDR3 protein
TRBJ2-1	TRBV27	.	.	TGTGCCAGCAGTCCCAAGAGGGATAATGAGCAGTTCTTC	CASSPKRDNEQFF
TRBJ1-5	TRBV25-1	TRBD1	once	TGTGCCAGCAGTGGAACAGGGGGCCTTCAGCCCCAGCATTTT	CASSGTGGLQPQHF
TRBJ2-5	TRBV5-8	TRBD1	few	TGTGCCAGCAGCCCGGGACAGGGAGGGGAGACCCAGTACTTC	CASSPGQGGETQYF
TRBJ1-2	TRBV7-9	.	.	TGTGCCAGCAGCCCCGTGACAGTCCCTAACTATGGCTACACCTTC	CASSPVTVPNYGYTF
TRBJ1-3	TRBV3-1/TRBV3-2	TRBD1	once	TGTGCCAGCAGCCAAGGGGGACAGACCTCTGGAAACACCATATATTTT	CASSQGGQTSGNTIYF
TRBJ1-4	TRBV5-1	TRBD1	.	TGCGCCAGCAGTTTTGGACAGGGAGACGAAAAACTGTTTTTT	CASSFGQGDEKLFF
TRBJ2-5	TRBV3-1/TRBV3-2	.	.	TGTGCCAGCAGCCAAGGGGTGGGGCAGTCGGAGACCCAGTACTTC	CASSQGVGQSETQYF
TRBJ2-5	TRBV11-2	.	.	TGTGCCAGCAGCTTAGAACCCCCAGGGACCCAGTACTTC	CASSLEPPGTQYF
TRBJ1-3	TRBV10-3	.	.	TGTGCCATCTCCAACGGGGTTCAGTCTGGAAACACCATATATTTT	CAISNGVQSGNTIYF
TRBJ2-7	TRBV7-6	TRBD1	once	TGTGCCAGCAGCTTAGGGGGACAGGACCGATCGGGCGAGCAGTACTTC	CASSLGGQDRSGEQYF
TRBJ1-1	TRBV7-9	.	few	TGTGCCAGCAGCTTGGAGGGGAGCACTGAAGCTTTCTTT	CASSLEGSTEAFF
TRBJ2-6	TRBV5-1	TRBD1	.	TGCGCCAGCAGCTTTTCAGGGGGCCGACCCTCTGGGGCCAACGTCCTGACTTTC	CASSFSGGRPSGANVLTF
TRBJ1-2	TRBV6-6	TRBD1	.	TGTGCCAGCAGTCCCCCGGACAGGGGGCAGCTTGGCTACACCTTC	CASSPPDRGQLGYTF
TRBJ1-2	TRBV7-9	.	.	TGTGCCAGCAGATATACCCGGGACATCAGTACTGGCTACACCTTC	CASRYTRDISTGYTF
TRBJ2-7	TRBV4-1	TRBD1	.	TGCGCCAGCAGCCGGGACAGGGGCTACGAGCAGTACTTC	CASSRDRGYEQYF
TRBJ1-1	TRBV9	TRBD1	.	TGTGCCAGCAGCGCAACCGGGACAGGGGACACTGAAGCTTTCTTT	CASSATGTGDTEAFF
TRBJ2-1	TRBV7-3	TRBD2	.	TGTGCCAGCAGCTCGGGACTAAACAATGAGCAGTTCTTC	CASSSGLNNEQFF
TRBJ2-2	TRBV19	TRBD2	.	TGTGCCAGTAGTCCCCGGGGGGGCAACACCGGGGAGCTGTTTTTT	CASSPRGGNTGELFF
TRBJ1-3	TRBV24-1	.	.	TGTGCCACCCGTGCAGGGGCTGGAAACACCATATATTTT	CATRAGAGNTIYF
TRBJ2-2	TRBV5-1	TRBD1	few	TGCGCCAGCAGCCGGGGACAGGGGCGCACCGGGGAGCTGTTTTTT	CASSRGQGRTGELFF
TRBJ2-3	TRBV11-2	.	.	TGTGCCAGCAGCTCGAGGGTAGGCGGGGGCACAGATACGCAGTATTTT	CASSSRVGGGTDTQYF
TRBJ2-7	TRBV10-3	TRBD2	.	TGTGCCATCAGTGATTCCCAACTAGCGGGGGTCGCCTACGAGCAGTACTTC	CAISDSQLAGVAYEQYF
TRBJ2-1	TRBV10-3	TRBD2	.	TGTGCCATCAGTGAACCTTTTGGTAGCGGGGCTAATGAGCAGTTCTTC	CAISEPFGSGANEQFF
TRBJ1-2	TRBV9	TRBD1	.	TGTGCCAGTAGGACAGGGGAGCATGGCTACACCTTC	CASRTGEHGYTF
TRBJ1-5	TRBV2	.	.	TGTGCCAGCAGTGAAAACAGGGTTGATACTCAGCCCCAGCATTTT	CASSENRVDTQPQHF
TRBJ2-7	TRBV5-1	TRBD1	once	TGCGCCAGCAGCACCGGGACAGGGCTCTCCTACGAGCAGTACTTC	CASSTGTGLSYEQYF
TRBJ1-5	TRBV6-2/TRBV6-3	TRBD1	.	TGTGCCAGCAGTTACCCGACAGGGGGCGCGGGCAATCAGCCCCAGCATTTT	CASSYPTGGAGNQPQHF
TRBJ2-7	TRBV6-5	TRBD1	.	TGTGCCAGCAGTTACTGGGGACAGGGTCCCTACGAGCAGTACTTC	CASSYWGQGPYEQYF
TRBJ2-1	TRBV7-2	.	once	TGTGCCAGCAGCTTAACTTCCTACAATGAGCAGTTCTTC	CASSLTSYNEQFF
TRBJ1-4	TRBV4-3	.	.	TGCGCCAGCAGCCAAGATAGAAGTGAAAAACTGTTTTTT	CASSQDRSEKLFF
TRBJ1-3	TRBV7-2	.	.	TGTGCCAGCAGCTCTAGAGTCAGGGGTCCTGGAAACACCATATATTTT	CASSSRVRGPGNTIYF
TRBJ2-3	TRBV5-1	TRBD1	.	TGCGCCAGCAGCTGGGACAGGACGAACACAGATACGCAGTATTTT	CASSWDRTNTDTQYF
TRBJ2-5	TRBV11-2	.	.	TGTGCCAGCAGCCCACCGACAGGACGGCAAGAGACCCAGTACTTC	CASSPPTGRQETQYF